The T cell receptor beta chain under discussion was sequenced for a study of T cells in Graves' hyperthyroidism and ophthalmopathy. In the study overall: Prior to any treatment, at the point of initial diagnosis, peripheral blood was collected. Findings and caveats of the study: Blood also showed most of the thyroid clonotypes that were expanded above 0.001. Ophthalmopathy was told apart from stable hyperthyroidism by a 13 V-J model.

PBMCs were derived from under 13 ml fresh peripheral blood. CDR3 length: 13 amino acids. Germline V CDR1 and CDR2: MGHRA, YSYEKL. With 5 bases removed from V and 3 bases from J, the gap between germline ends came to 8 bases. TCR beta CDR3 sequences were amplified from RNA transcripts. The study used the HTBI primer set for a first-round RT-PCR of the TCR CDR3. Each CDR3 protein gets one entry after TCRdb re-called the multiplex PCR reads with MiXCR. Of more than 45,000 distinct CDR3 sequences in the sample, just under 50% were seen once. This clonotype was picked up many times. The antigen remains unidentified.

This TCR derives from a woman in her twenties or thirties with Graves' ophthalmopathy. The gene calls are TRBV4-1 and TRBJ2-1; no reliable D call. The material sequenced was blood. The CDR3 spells CASSRVSYNEQFF. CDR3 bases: TGCGCCAGCAGCAGGGTTAGCTACAATGAGCAGTTCTTC.